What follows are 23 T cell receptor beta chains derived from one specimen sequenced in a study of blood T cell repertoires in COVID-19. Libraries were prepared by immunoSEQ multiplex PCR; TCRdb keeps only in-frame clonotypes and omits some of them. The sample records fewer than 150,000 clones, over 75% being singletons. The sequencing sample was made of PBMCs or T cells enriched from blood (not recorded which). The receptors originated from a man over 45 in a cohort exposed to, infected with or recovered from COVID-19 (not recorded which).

CDR3 bases: TGTGCCAGCGCGGGGGACAGGAACTACGAGCAGTACTTC. Its protein product is CASAGDRNYEQYF. The rearrangement joins TRBV3-1 (or the pseudogene TRBV3-2) to TRBJ2-7; TRBD1 is a possible D gene (8 bases). Per the germline V gene, CDR1 is LGHDT and CDR2 is YNNKEL (reference sequence). Trimming removed 8 bases at V and 3 bases at J, with 14 bases between. The CDR3 covers 13 residues.

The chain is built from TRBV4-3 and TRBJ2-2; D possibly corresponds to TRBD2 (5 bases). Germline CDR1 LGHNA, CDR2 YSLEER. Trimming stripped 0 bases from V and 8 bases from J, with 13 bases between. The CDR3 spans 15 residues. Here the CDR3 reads CASSQDHGVGGELFF. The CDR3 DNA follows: TGCGCCAGCAGCCAAGATCACGGGGTAGGAGGGGAGCTGTTTTTT.

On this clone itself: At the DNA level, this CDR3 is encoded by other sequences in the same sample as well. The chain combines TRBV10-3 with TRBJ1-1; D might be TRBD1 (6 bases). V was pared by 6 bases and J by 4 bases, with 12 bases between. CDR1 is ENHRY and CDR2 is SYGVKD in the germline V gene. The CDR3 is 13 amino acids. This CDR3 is CAISGGGGTEAFF. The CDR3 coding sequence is TGTGCCATCAGCGGGGGAGGGGGCACTGAAGCTTTCTTT.

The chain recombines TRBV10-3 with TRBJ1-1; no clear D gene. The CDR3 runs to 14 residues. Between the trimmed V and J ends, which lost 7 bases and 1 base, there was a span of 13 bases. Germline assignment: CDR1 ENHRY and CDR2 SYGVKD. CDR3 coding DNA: TGTGCCATCAAGGACGGGGTTGGGAACACTGAAGCTTTCTTT. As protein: CAIKDGVGNTEAFF.

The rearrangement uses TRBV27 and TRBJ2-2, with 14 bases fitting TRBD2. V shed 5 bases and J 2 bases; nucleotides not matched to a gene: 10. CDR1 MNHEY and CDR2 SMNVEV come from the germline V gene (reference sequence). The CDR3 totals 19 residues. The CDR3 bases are TGTGCCAGCAGTCCCCGACTAGCGGGGGGGCTTAGCAACACCGGGGAGCTGTTTTTT. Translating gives CASSPRLAGGLSNTGELFF.

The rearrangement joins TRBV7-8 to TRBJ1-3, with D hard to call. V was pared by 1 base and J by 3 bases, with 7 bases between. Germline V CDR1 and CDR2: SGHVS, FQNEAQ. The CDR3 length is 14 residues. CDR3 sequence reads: CASSLVADGNTIYF. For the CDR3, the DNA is TGTGCCAGCAGCTTAGTGGCTGATGGAAACACCATATATTTT.

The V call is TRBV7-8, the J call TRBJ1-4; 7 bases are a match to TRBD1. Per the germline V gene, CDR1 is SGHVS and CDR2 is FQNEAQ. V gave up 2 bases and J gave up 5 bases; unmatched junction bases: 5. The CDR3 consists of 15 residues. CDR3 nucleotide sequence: TGTGCCAGCAGCTTAATGGCAGGGGGGAATGAAAAACTGTTTTTT. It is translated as CASSLMAGGNEKLFF.

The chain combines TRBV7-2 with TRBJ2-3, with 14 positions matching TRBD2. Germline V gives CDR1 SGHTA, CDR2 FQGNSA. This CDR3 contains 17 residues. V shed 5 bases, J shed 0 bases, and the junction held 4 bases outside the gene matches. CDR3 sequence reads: CASSVRLAGGSTDTQYF. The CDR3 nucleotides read TGTGCCAGCAGCGTACGACTAGCGGGGGGGAGCACAGATACGCAGTATTTT.

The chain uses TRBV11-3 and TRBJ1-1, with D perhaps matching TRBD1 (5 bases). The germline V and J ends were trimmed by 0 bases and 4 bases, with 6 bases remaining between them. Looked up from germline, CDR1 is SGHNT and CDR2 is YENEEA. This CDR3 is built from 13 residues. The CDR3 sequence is CASSLDRGTEAFF. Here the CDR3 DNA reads TGTGCCAGCAGCTTAGATAGGGGCACTGAAGCTTTCTTT.

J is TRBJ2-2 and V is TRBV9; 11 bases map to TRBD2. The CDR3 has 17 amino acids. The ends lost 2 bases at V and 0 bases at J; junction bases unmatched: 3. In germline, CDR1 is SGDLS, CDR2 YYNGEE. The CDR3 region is CASSVLAGGANTGELFF. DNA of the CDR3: TGTGCCAGCAGCGTGTTAGCGGGAGGGGCGAACACCGGGGAGCTGTTTTTT.

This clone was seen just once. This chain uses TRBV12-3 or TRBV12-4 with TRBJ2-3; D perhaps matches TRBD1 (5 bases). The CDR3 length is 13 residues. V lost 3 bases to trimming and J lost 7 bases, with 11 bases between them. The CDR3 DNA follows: TGTGCCAGCAGTTTGAACAGGTGGAATACGCAGTATTTT. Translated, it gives CASSLNRWNTQYF.

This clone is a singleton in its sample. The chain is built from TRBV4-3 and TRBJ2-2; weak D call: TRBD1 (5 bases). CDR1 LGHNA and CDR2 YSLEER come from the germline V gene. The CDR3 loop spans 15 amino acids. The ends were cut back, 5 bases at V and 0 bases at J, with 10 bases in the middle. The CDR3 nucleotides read TGCGCCAGCAGCAACAGGTGGTCGAACACCGGGGAGCTGTTTTTT. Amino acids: CASSNRWSNTGELFF.

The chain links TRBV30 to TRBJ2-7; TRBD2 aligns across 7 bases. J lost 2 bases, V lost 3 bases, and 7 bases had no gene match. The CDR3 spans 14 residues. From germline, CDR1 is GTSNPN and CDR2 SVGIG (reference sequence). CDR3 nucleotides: TGTGCCTGGAGAGCGGGGACGGAACCCTACGAGCAGTACTTC. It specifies CAWRAGTEPYEQYF.

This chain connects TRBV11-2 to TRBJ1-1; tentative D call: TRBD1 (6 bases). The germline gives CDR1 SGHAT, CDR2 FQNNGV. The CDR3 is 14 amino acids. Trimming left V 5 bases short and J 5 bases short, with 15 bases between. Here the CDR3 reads CASSPHQGSTEAFF. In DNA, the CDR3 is TGTGCCAGCAGCCCCCATCAGGGGAGTACTGAAGCTTTCTTT.

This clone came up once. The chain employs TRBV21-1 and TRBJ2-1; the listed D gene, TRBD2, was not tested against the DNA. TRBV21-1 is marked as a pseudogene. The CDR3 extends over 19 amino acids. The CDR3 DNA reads TGTGCCAGCAGCAAAGCGAACCTAGCGGGAGGGCCTACTAGCAATGAGCAGTTCTTC. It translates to CASSKANLAGGPTSNEQFF.

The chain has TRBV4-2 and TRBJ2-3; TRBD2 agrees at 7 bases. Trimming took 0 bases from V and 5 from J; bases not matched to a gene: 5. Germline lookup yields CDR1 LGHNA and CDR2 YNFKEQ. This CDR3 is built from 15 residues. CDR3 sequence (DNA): TGTGCCAGCAGCCAAGATAGTGAGCGGGGAGATACGCAGTATTTT. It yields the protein CASSQDSERGDTQYF.

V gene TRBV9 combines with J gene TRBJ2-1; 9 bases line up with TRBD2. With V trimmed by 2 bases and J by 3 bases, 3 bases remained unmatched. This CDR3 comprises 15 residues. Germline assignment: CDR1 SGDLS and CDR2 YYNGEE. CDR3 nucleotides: TGTGCCAGCAGCGTGTCTAGCGGGGTCTACAATGAGCAGTTCTTC. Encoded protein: CASSVSSGVYNEQFF.

CDR3 protein: CASREGEVPNEKLFF. Here the CDR3 DNA reads TGTGCCAGCAGAGAAGGGGAGGTTCCGAATGAAAAACTGTTTTTT. The V gene is TRBV25-1, the J gene TRBJ1-4, with D possibly matching TRBD1 (5 bases). The CDR3 extends over 15 amino acids. The V gene lost 6 bases and the J gene lost 5 bases, with 16 bases spanning the gap. In germline, CDR1 is MGHDK, CDR2 SYGVNS.

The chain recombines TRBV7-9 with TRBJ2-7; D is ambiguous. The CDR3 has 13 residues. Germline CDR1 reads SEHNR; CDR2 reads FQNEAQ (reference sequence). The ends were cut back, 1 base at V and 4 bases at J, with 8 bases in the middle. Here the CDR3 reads CASSLDRGYEQYF. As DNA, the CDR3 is TGTGCCAGCAGCTTAGATAGAGGTTACGAGCAGTACTTC.

The DNA for the CDR3 is TGTGCCAGCAGCCGGGCGGGCGGGGGGAACTCCTACAATGAGCAGTTCTTC. Translation: CASSRAGGGNSYNEQFF. The rearrangement joins TRBV7-2 to TRBJ2-1; 8 bases agree with TRBD2. Losses at the gene ends were 5 bases for V and 0 bases for J; bases not matched to a gene: 9. This CDR3 has 17 residues. CDR1 and CDR2 (germline): SGHTA, FQGNSA.

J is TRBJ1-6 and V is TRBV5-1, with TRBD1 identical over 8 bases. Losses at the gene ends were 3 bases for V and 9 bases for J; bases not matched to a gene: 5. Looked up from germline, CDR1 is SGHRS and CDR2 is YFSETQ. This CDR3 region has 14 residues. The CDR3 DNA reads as TGCGCCAGCAGCTCGGACAGGGTGGGTTCACCCCTCCACTTT. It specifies CASSSDRVGSPLHF.

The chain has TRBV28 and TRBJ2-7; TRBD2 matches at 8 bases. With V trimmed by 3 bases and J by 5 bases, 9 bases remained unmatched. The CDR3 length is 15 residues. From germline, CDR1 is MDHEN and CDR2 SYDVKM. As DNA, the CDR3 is TGTGCCAGCAGTTTTAAGTCCGGACTAGCCAACGAGCAGTACTTC. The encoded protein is CASSFKSGLANEQYF.

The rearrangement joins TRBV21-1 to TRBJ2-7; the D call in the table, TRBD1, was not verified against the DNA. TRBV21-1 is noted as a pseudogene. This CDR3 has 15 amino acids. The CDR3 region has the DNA TGTGCCAGCAGCAGACAGGGGGCCTTGTGCTACGAGCAGTACTTC. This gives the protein CASSRQGALCYEQYF.